The clone carrying this TCR beta chain was seen a handful of times. The second PCR ran roughly 6 to 11 cycles with a sample-barcoded 5' primer and J-beta primers. With 12 random nucleotides, a template-switch adaptor tagged each individual cDNA molecule. MiXCR, run by TCRdb on the 5' RACE reads, gives a single entry per CDR3 protein. The profile shows about 1.8 million distinct CDR3 sequences, 49% of them singletons. This specimen comes from a study of blood T cells in healthy people across ages. V gave up 2 bases and J gave up 0 bases, with 8 bases separating them. Germline values: CDR1 MDHEN, CDR2 SYDVKM. The CDR3 totals 15 residues.

V is TRBV28 and J is TRBJ2-1; D is undetermined. This clonotype was obtained from a middle-aged woman in good health. The sequenced sample was blood. As DNA, the CDR3 is TGTGCCAGCAGTTTACTCCTTAACTCCTACAATGAGCAGTTCTTC. Residues: CASSLLLNSYNEQFF.